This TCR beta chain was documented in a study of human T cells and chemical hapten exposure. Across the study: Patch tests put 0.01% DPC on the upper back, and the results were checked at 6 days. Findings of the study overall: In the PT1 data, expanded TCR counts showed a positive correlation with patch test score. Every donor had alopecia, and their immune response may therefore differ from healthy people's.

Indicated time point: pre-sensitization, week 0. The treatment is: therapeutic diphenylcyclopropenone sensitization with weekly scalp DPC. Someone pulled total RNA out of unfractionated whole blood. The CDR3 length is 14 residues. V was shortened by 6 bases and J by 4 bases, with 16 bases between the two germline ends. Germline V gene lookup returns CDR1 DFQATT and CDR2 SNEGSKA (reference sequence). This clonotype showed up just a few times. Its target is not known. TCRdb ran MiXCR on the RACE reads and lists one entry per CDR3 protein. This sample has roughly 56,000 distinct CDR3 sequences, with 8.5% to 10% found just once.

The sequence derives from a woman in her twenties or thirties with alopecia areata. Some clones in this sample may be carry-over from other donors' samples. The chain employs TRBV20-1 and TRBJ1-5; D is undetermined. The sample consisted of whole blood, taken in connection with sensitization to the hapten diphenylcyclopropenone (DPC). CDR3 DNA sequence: TGCAGTGCCGCCCCTAAAATGGGGAATCAGCCCCAGCATTTT. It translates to CSAAPKMGNQPQHF.